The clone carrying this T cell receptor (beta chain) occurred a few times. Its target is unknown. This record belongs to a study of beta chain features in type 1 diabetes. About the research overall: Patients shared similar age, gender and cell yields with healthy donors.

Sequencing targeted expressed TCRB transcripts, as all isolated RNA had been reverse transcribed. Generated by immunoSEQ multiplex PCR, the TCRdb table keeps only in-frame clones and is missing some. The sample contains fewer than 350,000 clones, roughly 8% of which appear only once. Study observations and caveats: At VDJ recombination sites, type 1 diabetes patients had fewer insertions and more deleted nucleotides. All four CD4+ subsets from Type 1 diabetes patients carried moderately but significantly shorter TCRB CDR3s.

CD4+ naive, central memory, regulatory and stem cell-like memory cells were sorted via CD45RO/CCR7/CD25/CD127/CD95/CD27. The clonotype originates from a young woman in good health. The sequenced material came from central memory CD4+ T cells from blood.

The CDR3 DNA reads TGCGCCAGCTGTATCTCTACAGGGGATGGGACCCAGTACTTC. Translated, it gives CASCISTGDGTQYF. The chain has TRBV5-1 and TRBJ2-5; 7 nucleotides match TRBD1. CDR1 is SGHRS and CDR2 is YFSETQ in the germline V gene. CDR3 length: 14 residues. V trimming: 7 bases; J trimming: 7 bases; junction bases outside the gene matches: 13.